The next 21 T cell receptor beta chains were all read from a single sample in a study of blood T cell repertoires in COVID-19. Only in-frame clones appear in the TCRdb table, and some are missing; sequencing was by immunoSEQ multiplex PCR. Of 100,000 to 150,000 clones listed, approximately 68% are singletons. Specimen: peripheral blood. The source of these receptors is a woman between 70 and 85 years old with acute or convalescent COVID-19.

The chain combines TRBV7-2 with TRBJ1-1; the D gene is possibly TRBD1 (5 bases). CDR1 SGHTA and CDR2 FQGNSA come from the germline V gene. This CDR3 comprises 15 residues. V was clipped by 1 base and J by 4 bases, with 13 bases between them. CDR3 in DNA: TGTGCCAGCAGCTTAGAGGGGTCGAGGAGCACTGAAGCTTTCTTT. Translating it yields CASSLEGSRSTEAFF.

The rearrangement uses TRBV27 and TRBJ1-5; TRBD1 matches 9 bases. The junction had 4 bases not matched to a gene; V was cut back by 3 bases and J by 7 bases. The CDR3 has 14 residues. Germline CDR1 reads MNHEY; CDR2 reads SMNVEV (reference sequence). CDR3 sequence reads: CASSFGQGYQPQHF. Written as DNA, the CDR3 is TGTGCCAGCAGTTTCGGACAGGGGTACCAGCCCCAGCATTTT.

The chain uses TRBV4-3 and TRBJ1-4; 7 bases map to TRBD1. Losses at the gene ends were 1 base for V and 8 bases for J; bases not matched to a gene: 7. Per the germline V gene, CDR1 is LGHNA and CDR2 is YSLEER. This CDR3 has 15 residues. Here the CDR3 DNA reads TGCGCCAGCAGCCAAGGTGACAGGGAAGGCGAAAAACTGTTTTTT. Encoded protein: CASSQGDREGEKLFF.

The genes are TRBV19 and TRBJ2-3; 13 bases are shared with TRBD2. Germline CDR1 and CDR2: LNHDA and SQIVND (reference sequence). The CDR3 is 15 residues long. V was pared by 10 bases and J by 5 bases, with 9 bases of the junction left unmatched. The CDR3 coding sequence is TGTGCCACCCGGACTAGCGGGGGCCGGGGAGATACGCAGTATTTT. It translates to CATRTSGGRGDTQYF. The full variable domain, completed using reference TRBV19 and TRBJ2-3, is DGGITQSPKYLFRKEGQNVTLSCEQNLNHDAMYWYRQDPGQGLRLIYYSQIVNDFQKGDIAEGYSVSREKKESFPLTVTSAQKNPTAFYLCATRTSGGRGDTQYFGPGTRLTVL.

In this sample, this clone turned up many times. The chain recombines TRBV7-9 with TRBJ1-1; D gene uncertain. Between the trimmed V and J ends, which lost 6 bases and 5 bases, there was a span of 16 bases. The CDR3 runs 14 residues. Germline CDR1 SEHNR, CDR2 FQNEAQ (reference sequence). Written as DNA, the CDR3 is TGTGCCAGCAGGAGGCTGGGCGGGGAGACTGAAGCTTTCTTT. Translation gives CASRRLGGETEAFF.

This chain links TRBV6-1 with TRBJ1-2, with D perhaps matching TRBD1 (5 bases). V was trimmed by 2 bases and J by 5 bases, leaving 9 bases between them. The germline V gene encodes CDR1 MNHNS and CDR2 SASEGT. This CDR3 is built from 13 residues. This CDR3 is CASSEQGPYGYTF. The CDR3 DNA follows: TGTGCCAGCAGTGAACAGGGTCCTTATGGCTACACCTTC.

A single count supports this clone. The J gene is TRBJ1-1, the V gene TRBV19, with TRBD1 matching over 9 bases. J was trimmed by 4 bases and V by 5 bases; bases with no gene match: 8. The germline gives CDR1 LNHDA, CDR2 SQIVND (reference sequence). The CDR3 has 15 amino acids. The CDR3 region is CASSFTGGGGTEAFF. CDR3 nucleotide sequence: TGTGCCAGTAGTTTCACAGGGGGCGGGGGCACTGAAGCTTTCTTT. Full variable domain (missing parts from reference TRBV19 and TRBJ1-1): DGGITQSPKYLFRKEGQNVTLSCEQNLNHDAMYWYRQDPGQGLRLIYYSQIVNDFQKGDIAEGYSVSREKKESFPLTVTSAQKNPTAFYLCASSFTGGGGTEAFFGQGTRLTVV.

The chain combines TRBV7-9 with TRBJ1-1; 7 bases fit TRBD1. After removal of 4 bases from V and 6 bases from J, the junction contained 8 bases not matched to a gene. CDR1 is SEHNR and CDR2 is FQNEAQ in the germline V gene (reference sequence). The CDR3 is 14 residues long. This CDR3 reads CASSYLGQDPEAFF. CDR3 DNA sequence: TGTGCCAGCAGCTACTTAGGACAGGACCCTGAAGCTTTCTTT.

Notes on this clone: An end of the junction does not agree with germline; a read error may underlie this. The rearrangement joins TRBV6-1 to TRBJ1-3; no clear D gene. Germline V CDR1 and CDR2: MNHNS, SASEGT. The CDR3 is 17 residues long. This chain's CDR3 is CASSQALEGSPGNTIYF. The CDR3 DNA reads TGTGCCAGCAGTCAAGCCTTGGAGGGATCGCCTGGAAACACCATATATTTT.

The chain carries TRBV7-3 and TRBJ1-1, with a possible D match to TRBD1 (5 bases). CDR3 length: 13 amino acids. Germline CDR1 reads SGHTA; CDR2 reads FQGTGA. Trimming removed 8 bases at V and 1 base at J, with 11 bases between. The CDR3 nucleotides read TGTGCCAGCGCCGGAAGGGGGAACACTGAAGCTTTCTTT. Translated: CASAGRGNTEAFF.

The V and J genes are TRBV2 and TRBJ1-3, with a possible D match to TRBD1 (6 bases). Germline V gene data show CDR1 as SNHLY and CDR2 as FYNNEI. The V end was cut by 5 bases, the J end by 0 bases, with 8 bases between. The CDR3 runs to 14 residues. CDR3: CASSTGISGNTIYF. The CDR3 nucleotides read TGTGCCAGCAGTACAGGGATCTCTGGAAACACCATATATTTT.

This clone was seen only once. The sample has other DNA sequences that encode this CDR3 too. The V and J genes are TRBV30 and TRBJ2-7; TRBD1 aligns across 10 bases. V was pared by 2 bases and J by 5 bases, with 3 bases of the junction left unmatched. The CDR3 spans 13 residues. In germline, CDR1 is GTSNPN, CDR2 SVGIG (reference sequence). The CDR3 DNA reads TGTGCCTGGAGTCGGGACAGGGGCAACGAGCAGTACTTC. Translating it yields CAWSRDRGNEQYF.

The chain has TRBV27 and TRBJ2-7, with 10 bases identical to TRBD1. From germline, CDR1 is MNHEY and CDR2 SMNVEV (reference sequence). Trimming cost V 6 bases and J 4 bases; bases outside gene matches: 9. The CDR3 has 15 amino acids. CDR3: CASRDFRDRGYEQYF. As DNA, the CDR3 is TGTGCCAGCAGAGACTTCCGGGACAGGGGATACGAGCAGTACTTC.

This clone has a single count. The chain combines TRBV6-2 or TRBV6-3 with TRBJ2-1; 7 nucleotides align to TRBD2. CDR3 length: 15 amino acids. V was pared by 6 bases and J by 5 bases, with 10 bases of the junction left unmatched. Germline CDR1 is MNHEY and CDR2 is SVGEGT. CDR3 bases: TGTGCCAGCAGCCTACTAGCGATTGGGGACAATGAGCAGTTCTTC. It encodes CASSLLAIGDNEQFF.

The chain is built from TRBV30 and TRBJ2-5; D remains unclear. The V gene's germline CDR1 is GTSNPN and CDR2 SVGIG (reference sequence). Trimming took off 1 base at V and 9 bases at J, with 9 bases between the two ends. This CDR3 comprises 11 residues. DNA of the CDR3: TGTGCCTGGAGTGGCCAAAGAGCCCAGTACTTC. Protein product: CAWSGQRAQYF.

This clone was observed a few times. This rearrangement joins TRBV5-1 to TRBJ2-1; weak D call: TRBD2 (6 bases). The length of the CDR3 is 14 residues. The V and J ends lost 1 base and 7 bases respectively, with 12 bases between them. Germline assignment: CDR1 SGHRS and CDR2 YFSETQ. The CDR3 protein is CASSLHPSVNEQFF. CDR3 in DNA: TGCGCCAGCAGCTTGCATCCTAGCGTTAATGAGCAGTTCTTC.

This clone turned up a few times. This chain links TRBV3-1 (or the pseudogene TRBV3-2) with TRBJ1-2; 8 bases map to TRBD1. The CDR3 loop spans 18 amino acids. Germline V lookup: CDR1 LGHDT, CDR2 YNNKEL (reference sequence). Trimming at V came to 0 bases and at J to 4 bases, leaving 13 bases not matched to a gene. The CDR3 DNA sequence: TGTGCCAGCAGCCAAGAAAAGACAAGCCCAGGGGGCCCCTATGGCTACACCTTC. Protein sequence: CASSQEKTSPGGPYGYTF.

This clone has a handful of counts. The V and J genes are TRBV21-1 and TRBJ2-4; TRBD2, the table's D call, lacks a check against the DNA. TRBV21-1 is marked as a pseudogene. The CDR3 is 16 amino acids. CDR3 in DNA: TGTGCCAGCAGCCCTCGGAAACTAGAGGCCAAAAACATTCAGTACTTC. As protein: CASSPRKLEAKNIQYF.

About this clone itself: Since a far larger clone is one base different, this is likely a read error. V gene TRBV7-2 combines with J gene TRBJ1-5, with D maybe TRBD1 (6 bases). The CDR3 covers 15 residues. Trimming left V 1 base short and J 0 bases short, with 7 bases between. Germline loops: CDR1 SGHTA, CDR2 FQGNSA. The CDR3 region is CASSLGDISNQPQHF. CDR3 in DNA: TGTGCCAGCAGCTTAGGGGACATTAGCAATCAGCCCCAGCATTTT.

The sample holds one count of this clone. The V call is TRBV28, the J call TRBJ1-2; unclear D gene. The V and J ends lost 1 base and 4 bases respectively, with 10 bases between them. Germline V gene data show CDR1 as MDHEN and CDR2 as SYDVKM. This CDR3 has 14 residues. This CDR3 reads CASSLSDGAYGYTF. The CDR3 bases are TGTGCCAGCAGTTTATCTGACGGAGCCTATGGCTACACCTTC.

The V call is TRBV24-1, the J call TRBJ2-2, with D perhaps TRBD1 (5 bases). The CDR3 is 14 residues long. V gave up 4 bases and J gave up 4 bases, with 9 bases separating them. Looked up from germline, CDR1 is KGHDR and CDR2 is SFDVKD. The CDR3 spells CATSETEFTGELFF. In DNA form, the CDR3 reads TGTGCCACCAGTGAGACAGAATTCACCGGGGAGCTGTTTTTT.